This TCR beta chain was identified during a study of Graves' ophthalmopathy and Graves' hyperthyroidism (dated by TCRdb to 2017 to 2018). About the full investigation: Peripheral blood was collected before any treatment was given, at the time of initial diagnosis. To tell Graves' ophthalmopathy apart from Graves' hyperthyroidism, and to predict which patients would progress to ophthalmopathy, the study relied on TCR beta repertoire signatures. In total, 135 blood samples were TCR-sequenced: fewer than 50 ophthalmopathy, some 72 hyperthyroidism and about 17 hyperthyroidism-to-ophthalmopathy patients. In about 6 hyperthyroidism patients, T-cell repertoires of thyroid tissue and blood were compared. To explore V-J signatures distinguishing ophthalmopathy from hyperthyroidism, a discovery set of under 110 patients (fewer than 45 ophthalmopathy, about 57 stable hyperthyroidism) was enrolled. Following sample collection, hyperthyroidism patients were given methimazole at a starting dose of 30 mg daily, and ophthalmopathy patients were given high-dose intravenous methylprednisolone. The independent validation cohort included approximately 19 hyperthyroidism patients plus 17 patients who later progressed from hyperthyroidism to ophthalmopathy.

A few counts support this clonotype. It has no known antigen specificity. There are no base qualities to consult, and no much larger clone falls within one base. Ophthalmopathy patients were characterized by moderately to severely active disease, a Clinical Activity Score of at least 3, a NOSPECS grade of at least 4, and a disease duration under 3 months. Patients with other autoimmune diseases, uncontrolled infections, pregnancy or lactation were excluded from the study. Clinical symptoms, serum thyroxine, TRAb, thyroid ultrasound and orbital computed tomography were used for diagnosis. Using Ficoll-Paque density gradient centrifugation, PBMCs were isolated from 10 ml of fresh peripheral blood. Total RNA was extracted using Trizol reagent, and RNA quality was checked on an Agilent 2100 Bioanalyzer. For repertoire sequencing, the TCR beta CDR3 regions were amplified from RNA transcripts. A first-round RT-PCR used HTBI primers with the Qiagen OneStep RT-PCR kit, followed by a second-round multiplex PCR, size selection and purification. Libraries were sequenced on an Illumina HiSeq2000 using paired-end 100 bp reads. The study's own analysis went as follows. SOAPnuke was used for read processing, and reads with adapters, uncalled bases, a mean Phred below 15, or no exact constant-primer or identifier match were discarded. COPE v1.2.5 was used to merge the high-quality paired reads. Each unique nucleotide sequence was defined as a clonotype, and clonotypes were aligned to IMGT TRB V, D and J references with MiTCR v1.1. The analysis was limited to V-J combinations with a frequency above 0.0001, which together covered 99.2% of repertoires. A TCR clonal expansion and chaos score per V-J combination was defined as the ratio of F50 clonal expansion to chaos observed in the TCRdist matrix. Features were reduced by Welch's t-statistics and random forest to some 13 V-J combinations, which fed a naive Bayes classifier. The similarity between thyroid and blood repertoires was quantified using the Morisita-Horn index. TCRdb reprocessed the public reads (quality trimming at Q25 with fastp, clone calling with MiXCR) and kept in-frame beta chains. CDR3 protein sequences are deduplicated, and each keeps its most common genes and DNA. Clone size and V and J calls follow TCRdb, not the original study. This sample gives 740,000 or so distinct CDR3 sequences in total; roughly 40% of them show up just once. About 40% of the sample comes from the top ten.

The germline V end is reduced by 0 bases and the J end by 0 bases; junction bases left unmatched: 9. From a lookup of the germline V gene, CDR1 and CDR2 are SGDLS and YYNGEE. The cysteine opens and the phenylalanine closes a CDR3 of 18 amino acids. Just CDR3 DNA is preserved here, 54 bases in frame from base 1. Broad study findings and their caveats: In validation, the model predicted ophthalmopathy progression with about 71% sensitivity and approximately 75% specificity; approximately 12 predicted patients were CT-confirmed with GO in a median of around 6 months. In cross-validation, the 13-signature model distinguished ophthalmopathy from stable hyperthyroidism with approximately 85% sensitivity and nearly 82% specificity, and in the test set the corresponding values were approximately 80% and 75%. No statistical method was used to set the sample size in advance, and the investigators knew which group each participant was assigned to. Most expanded thyroid clonotypes with a frequency above 0.001 also appeared in blood, which suggests that blood repertoires may reflect the immune response in the thyroid.

The sequencing sample was made of peripheral blood. The source of this sequence is an adult man with Graves' ophthalmopathy. The chain employs TRBV9 and TRBJ2-7; TRBD2 fits 10 bases in the junction. The nucleotide sequence reads as follows: TGTGCCAGCAGCGTAGAACTAGCGGGACGCAATACCTCCTACGAGCAGTACTTC. It specifies CASSVELAGRNTSYEQYF.